This TCR beta chain comes out of a study of human T cells and chemical hapten exposure. V gave up 4 bases and J gave up 8 bases; unmatched junction bases: 9. The CDR3 is 15 amino acids. Per the germline V gene, CDR1 is SGHDT and CDR2 is YYEEEE. Time point here: pre-sensitization, week 0. The treatment denotes: therapeutic diphenylcyclopropenone sensitization with weekly scalp DPC. TCRdb re-called the RACE reads with MiXCR, one entry per CDR3 protein. The sample carries 350,000 to 400,000 distinct CDR3 sequences, roughly 4.6% recorded once. Regarding the study as a whole: The study found that DPC sensitization did not change TCRs above 1 in 1000 frequency.

Of note for this clonotype: Its antigen remains unidentified.

This TCR was sampled from a woman aged 50 to 65 with alopecia areata. Some clones in this sample may be carry-over from other donors' samples. The sample here was whole blood, taken in connection with sensitization to the hapten diphenylcyclopropenone (DPC). V and J are TRBV5-6 and TRBJ1-4, with TRBD1 matching over 9 bases. This CDR3 reads CASSPTDRGREKLFF. DNA of the CDR3: TGTGCCAGCAGCCCTACGGACAGGGGAAGGGAAAAACTGTTTTTT.